This note documents a single T cell receptor beta chain sequence. TCRdb processed the 5' RACE reads anew with MiXCR; each CDR3 protein has one entry. The sample records 250,000 to 350,000 distinct CDR3 sequences, more than 20% being singletons. The data stem from a study of CD8 T cells in ankylosing spondylitis. Germline trimming cut 2 bases from V and 4 bases from J; bases unmatched to any gene: 8. Germline V gives CDR1 SSHAT, CDR2 FNYEAQ (reference sequence). The CDR3 extends over 16 amino acids. The TCR originated in a female donor with ankylosing spondylitis or in good health (not recorded which). The V gene is TRBV7-7, the J gene TRBJ2-5, with 9 bases that match TRBD2. The material sequenced was blood, either unsorted or a sorted T cell fraction (not recorded which). CDR3 nucleotides: TGTGCCAGCAGCTTATTGGCGGGAGGGCGTGGAGAGACCCAGTACTTC. Translating it yields CASSLLAGGRGETQYF.